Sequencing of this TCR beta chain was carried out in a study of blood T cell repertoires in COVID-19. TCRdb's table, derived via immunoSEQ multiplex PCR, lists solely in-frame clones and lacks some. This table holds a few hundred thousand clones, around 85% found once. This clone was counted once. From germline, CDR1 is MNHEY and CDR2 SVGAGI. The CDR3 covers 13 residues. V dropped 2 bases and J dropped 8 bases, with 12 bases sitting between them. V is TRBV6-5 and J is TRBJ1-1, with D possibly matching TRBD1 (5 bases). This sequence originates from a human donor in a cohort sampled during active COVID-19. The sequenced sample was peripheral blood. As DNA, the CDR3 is TGTGCCAGCAGTTACCTCCCTGGGGGGGAAGCTTTCTTT. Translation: CASSYLPGGEAFF.